These 16 T cell receptor beta chains share one sample of origin, sequenced in a study of OX40 agonist ivuxolimab in advanced cancers. TCRdb's table, derived via immunoSEQ multiplex PCR, lists solely in-frame clones and lacks some. The repertoire holds about 73,000 clones, with 90% as singletons. The sample in question was CD4+ or CD8+ T cells sorted from blood, obtained in a trial of the OX40 agonist ivuxolimab. These receptors all stem from an adult with an advanced solid tumor such as melanoma, head and neck, liver or kidney cancer.

The V gene is TRBV12-5, the J gene TRBJ1-2, with a possible D match to TRBD1 (5 bases). The V end lost 0 bases, the J end lost 7 bases, and 18 bases lay between the germline ends. The CDR3 totals 16 residues. The germline V gene has CDR1 LGHNT and CDR2 FRNRAP. The CDR3 coding sequence is TGTGCTAGTGGTTTGGTATTGGGGGGTATCAGCTTTGGCTACACCTTC. Translating gives CASGLVLGGISFGYTF.

The V call is TRBV27, the J call TRBJ1-2; D is ambiguous. CDR1 is MNHEY, CDR2 SMNVEV, per germline (reference sequence). Trimming pared 5 bases from V and 0 bases from J, leaving 19 bases between. The CDR3 consists of 17 residues. Here the CDR3 reads CASSPLVHRSANYGYTF. In DNA, the CDR3 is TGTGCCAGCAGTCCCTTGGTCCATCGCAGCGCTAACTATGGCTACACCTTC.

This chain joins TRBV30 and TRBJ1-4; D remains ambiguous. The CDR3 covers 13 residues. The V end lost 3 bases, the J end lost 4 bases, and 9 bases lay between the germline ends. The V gene's germline CDR1 is GTSNPN and CDR2 SVGIG (reference sequence). CDR3 amino acids: CAWRPGLNEKLFF. CDR3 bases: TGTGCCTGGAGGCCGGGCCTTAATGAAAAACTGTTTTTT.

This clone was detected a few times. This rearrangement joins TRBV15 to TRBJ1-2; D remains unclear. The V end was cut by 1 base, the J end by 8 bases, with 8 bases between. Germline assignment: CDR1 LNHNV and CDR2 YYDKDF (reference sequence). The CDR3 has 12 amino acids. CDR3 coding DNA: TGTGCCACCAGCAGAGCCAAGTACGGCTACACCTTC. Amino acids: CATSRAKYGYTF.

In this sample, this clone turned up a few times. Other DNA sequences in the same sample also yield this CDR3. The chain is built from TRBV30 and TRBJ1-5; D call uncertain. There are 13 residues in the CDR3. Per the germline V gene, CDR1 is GTSNPN and CDR2 is SVGIG (reference sequence). V was trimmed by 2 bases and J by 0 bases, leaving 5 bases between them. Here the CDR3 reads CAWSPYSNQPQHF. The CDR3 DNA reads TGTGCCTGGAGTCCCTATAGCAATCAGCCCCAGCATTTT.

The rearrangement joins TRBV19 to TRBJ1-5; 7 bases align to TRBD1. V shed 6 bases, J shed 7 bases, and the junction held 6 bases outside the gene matches. This CDR3 has 13 amino acids. Per germline, CDR1 LNHDA and CDR2 SQIVND (reference sequence). The CDR3 DNA follows: TGTGCCAGTAGCGGGGACAGTGACCAGCCCCAGCATTTT. Translated, it gives CASSGDSDQPQHF.

V is TRBV25-1 and J is TRBJ1-6; D perhaps matches TRBD1 (5 bases). The V gene lost 8 bases and the J gene lost 7 bases, with 15 bases spanning the gap. In germline, CDR1 is MGHDK, CDR2 SYGVNS. The CDR3 has 14 amino acids. DNA of the CDR3: TGTGCCAGCCGTGGGAGGGGTTGGAATTCACCCCTCCACTTT. Its translation: CASRGRGWNSPLHF.

V gene TRBV4-1 combines with J gene TRBJ2-6, with 7 bases lining up with TRBD1. CDR1 is MGHRA, CDR2 YSYEKL, per germline. J was trimmed by 0 bases and V by 4 bases; bases with no gene match: 9. This CDR3 has 18 amino acids. The DNA for the CDR3 is TGCGCCAGCAGCCTCGGACAGGCTAGGGGCTCTGGGGCCAACGTCCTGACTTTC. It encodes CASSLGQARGSGANVLTF.

The CDR3 nucleotides read TGCAGCGTTGTTCAGGGGGCGAATTCACCCCTCCACTTT. Amino acid sequence: CSVVQGANSPLHF. V gene TRBV29-1 combines with J gene TRBJ1-6; TRBD1 agrees at 8 bases. Germline V gene data show CDR1 as SQVTM and CDR2 as ANQGSEA. There are 13 residues in the CDR3. J was trimmed by 7 bases and V by 4 bases; bases with no gene match: 3.

A single count supports this clone. The chain uses TRBV5-4 and TRBJ1-4, with TRBD1 identical over 7 bases. Germline V lookup: CDR1 SGHNT, CDR2 YYREEE (reference sequence). Trimming at V came to 3 bases and at J to 7 bases, leaving 9 bases not matched to a gene. This CDR3 is 15 amino acids long. The chain's CDR3 is CASSSRTGQREKLFF. In DNA, the CDR3 is TGTGCCAGCAGCTCCAGGACAGGTCAGCGTGAAAAACTGTTTTTT.

The chain employs TRBV6-6 and TRBJ2-1, with D tentatively TRBD1 or TRBD2 (5 bases each). The CDR3 is made up of 13 amino acids. V was trimmed by 7 bases and J by 9 bases, leaving 16 bases between them. Germline CDR1 reads MNHNY; CDR2 reads SVGAGI (reference sequence). In DNA form, the CDR3 reads TGTGCCAGCACCCTCACCGGGGCCGGTGAGCAGTTCTTC. Translated, it gives CASTLTGAGEQFF.

In its sample, this clone was seen once. The rearrangement joins TRBV5-1 to TRBJ2-6; 7 bases fit TRBD1. The germline gives CDR1 SGHRS, CDR2 YFSETQ. J gave up 0 bases and V 7 bases, and 7 bases lay outside the gene matches. The CDR3 is made up of 16 amino acids. The CDR3 region is CASSGTANSGANVLTF. Here the CDR3 DNA reads TGCGCCAGCTCCGGGACAGCCAACTCTGGGGCCAACGTCCTGACTTTC.

The chain couples TRBV15 to TRBJ2-1; tentatively, D is TRBD2 (6 bases). Germline CDR1 LNHNV, CDR2 YYDKDF (reference sequence). The length of the CDR3 is 13 residues. Trimming took off 1 base at V and 9 bases at J, with 10 bases between the two ends. CDR3 region: CATSRVKRAEQFF. DNA for the CDR3: TGTGCCACCAGCAGAGTTAAGCGGGCTGAGCAGTTCTTC.

V and J are TRBV5-6 and TRBJ2-2, with TRBD2 matching 14 bases. CDR3 length: 16 amino acids. Germline CDR1 is SGHDT and CDR2 is YYEEEE. With V trimmed by 4 bases and J by 5 bases, 4 bases remained unmatched. Written as DNA, the CDR3 is TGTGCCAGCAGCCGGGGACTAGCGGGAGTAACCGGGGAGCTGTTTTTT. This encodes CASSRGLAGVTGELFF. Combining the CDR3 with reference TRBV5-6 and TRBJ2-2 gives the whole variable domain DAGVTQSPTHLIKTRGQQVTLRCSPKSGHDTVSWYQQALGQGPQFIFQYYEEEERQRGNFPDRFSGHQFPNYSSELNVNALLLGDSALYLCASSRGLAGVTGELFFGEGSRLTVL.

The rearrangement uses TRBV19 and TRBJ2-1; D is undetermined. The CDR3 is 14 amino acids. CDR1 is LNHDA, CDR2 SQIVND, per germline (reference sequence). Trimming removed 4 bases at V and 8 bases at J, with 15 bases between. In DNA form, the CDR3 reads TGTGCCAGTAGTACCTTCCTAGATGGCGATGAGCAGTTCTTC. This sequence encodes CASSTFLDGDEQFF. The complete variable domain, with remaining parts taken from reference TRBV19 and TRBJ2-1, reads DGGITQSPKYLFRKEGQNVTLSCEQNLNHDAMYWYRQDPGQGLRLIYYSQIVNDFQKGDIAEGYSVSREKKESFPLTVTSAQKNPTAFYLCASSTFLDGDEQFFGPGTRLTVL.

This sequence joins TRBV28 and TRBJ1-1, with 11 bases aligning to TRBD1. CDR1 is MDHEN, CDR2 SYDVKM, per germline. This CDR3 is 16 amino acids long. The V segment lost 7 bases and the J segment 6 bases; nucleotides outside the gene matches: 13. CDR3 nucleotide sequence: TGTGCCAGCACCCCCCCCCACGGACAGGGGGCTTCTGAAGCTTTCTTT. This gives the protein CASTPPHGQGASEAFF.